This TCR beta chain was sequenced during a study of blood T cell repertoires in COVID-19. Study details: In each case, the material was cDNA or gDNA derived from T cells, B-cell-depleted T cells, or PBMCs.

V lost 9 bases, J lost 0 bases, and 2 bases stayed unmatched. This CDR3 region has 12 residues. The germline gives CDR1 MNHNY, CDR2 SVGAGI (reference sequence). Generated by immunoSEQ multiplex PCR, the TCRdb table keeps only in-frame clones and is missing some. The sample lists roughly 140,000 clones; 87% were seen once. This sequence originates from a woman aged 60-75 years with active or convalescent COVID-19. The sequenced material came from peripheral blood. The chain carries TRBV6-6 and TRBJ2-7; 7 positions match TRBD1. The CDR3 region has the DNA TGTGCCAGTAGACAGGGCTCCTACGAGCAGTACTTC. This sequence encodes CASRQGSYEQYF.